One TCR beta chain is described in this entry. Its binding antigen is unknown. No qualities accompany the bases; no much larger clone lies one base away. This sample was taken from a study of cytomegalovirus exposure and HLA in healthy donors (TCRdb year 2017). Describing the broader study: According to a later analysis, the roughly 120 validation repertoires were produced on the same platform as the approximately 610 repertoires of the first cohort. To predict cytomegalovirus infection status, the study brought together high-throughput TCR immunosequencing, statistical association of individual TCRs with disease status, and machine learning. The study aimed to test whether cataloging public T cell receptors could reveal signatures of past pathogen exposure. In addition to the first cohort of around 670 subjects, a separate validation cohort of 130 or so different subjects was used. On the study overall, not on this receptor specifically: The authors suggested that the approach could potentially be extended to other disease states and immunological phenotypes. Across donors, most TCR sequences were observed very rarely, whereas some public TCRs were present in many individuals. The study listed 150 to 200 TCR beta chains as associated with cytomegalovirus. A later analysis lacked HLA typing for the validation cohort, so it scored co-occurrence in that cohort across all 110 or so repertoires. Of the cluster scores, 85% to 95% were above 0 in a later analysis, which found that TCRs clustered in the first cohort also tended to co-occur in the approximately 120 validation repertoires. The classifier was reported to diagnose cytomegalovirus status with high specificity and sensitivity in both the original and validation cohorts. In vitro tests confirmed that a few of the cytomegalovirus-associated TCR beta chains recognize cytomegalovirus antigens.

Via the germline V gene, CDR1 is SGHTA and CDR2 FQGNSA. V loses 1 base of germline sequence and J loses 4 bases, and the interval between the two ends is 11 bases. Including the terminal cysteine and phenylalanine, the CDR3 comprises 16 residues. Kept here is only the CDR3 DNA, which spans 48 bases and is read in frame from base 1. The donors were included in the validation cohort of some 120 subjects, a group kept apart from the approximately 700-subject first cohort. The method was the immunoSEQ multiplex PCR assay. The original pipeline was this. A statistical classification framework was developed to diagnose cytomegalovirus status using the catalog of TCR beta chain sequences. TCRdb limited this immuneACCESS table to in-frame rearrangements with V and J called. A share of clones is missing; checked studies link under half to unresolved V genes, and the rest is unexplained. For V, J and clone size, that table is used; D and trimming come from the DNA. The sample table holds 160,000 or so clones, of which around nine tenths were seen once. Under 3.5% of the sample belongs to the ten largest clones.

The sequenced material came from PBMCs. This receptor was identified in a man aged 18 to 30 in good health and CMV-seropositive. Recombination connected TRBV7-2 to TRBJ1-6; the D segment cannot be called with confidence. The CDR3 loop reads CASSLGPPGYNSPLHF. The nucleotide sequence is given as TGTGCCAGCAGCTTAGGCCCTCCGGGGTATAATTCACCCCTCCACTTT.